These 5 T cell receptor beta chains originate from one sample sequenced in a study of blood T cell repertoires in COVID-19. The repertoire was sequenced with immunoSEQ multiplex PCR; TCRdb's copy has only in-frame clones and lacks some. Of 200,000 to 250,000 clones in the sample, approximately 83% were seen once. Material for sequencing was peripheral blood. These TCRs come from a woman in her twenties or thirties with COVID-19, enrolled during active disease.

In DNA form, the CDR3 reads TGTGCCAGCAGTCCTGGGACTAGCGGGAGGGACGAGCAGTACTTC. This encodes CASSPGTSGRDEQYF. The genes are TRBV6-5 and TRBJ2-7; 16 positions agree with TRBD2. Unmatched junction bases numbered 3, after V lost 5 bases and J lost 5 bases. This CDR3 is 15 amino acids long. Germline-derived CDR1 and CDR2 are MNHEY and SVGAGI.

J is TRBJ2-5 and V is TRBV19; 13 bases agree with TRBD2. Germline CDR1 and CDR2: LNHDA and SQIVND (reference sequence). There are 15 residues in the CDR3. Trimming cost V 6 bases and J 5 bases; bases outside gene matches: 6. This CDR3 is CASRLAGGPQETQYF. The CDR3 nucleotides are TGTGCCAGTAGACTAGCGGGAGGGCCTCAGGAGACCCAGTACTTC.

This clone came up a few times. This chain connects TRBV4-1 to TRBJ2-5, with D tentatively TRBD2 (7 bases). The ends were cut back, 4 bases at V and 4 bases at J, with 16 bases in the middle. This CDR3 is 15 amino acids long. Per the germline V gene, CDR1 is MGHRA and CDR2 is YSYEKL. The CDR3 loop is CASSLVRGAGETQYF. DNA of the CDR3: TGCGCCAGCAGCCTTGTACGGGGGGCCGGAGAGACCCAGTACTTC.

This chain joins TRBV7-3 and TRBJ2-2, with a possible D match to TRBD1 (5 bases). CDR3 size: 14 residues. Trimming took 3 bases from V and 6 from J, leaving 11 bases between them. CDR1 is SGHTA and CDR2 is FQGTGA in the germline V gene. CDR3 amino acids: CASSFGAGSGELFF. In DNA, the CDR3 is TGTGCCAGCAGCTTTGGGGCAGGGTCCGGGGAGCTGTTTTTT. The full variable domain, completed using reference TRBV7-3 and TRBJ2-2, is GAGVSQTPSNKVTEKGKYVELRCDPISGHTALYWYRQSLGQGPEFLIYFQGTGAADDSGLPNDRFFAVRPEGSVSTLKIQRTERGDSAVYLCASSFGAGSGELFFGEGSRLTVL.

The rearrangement joins TRBV11-2 to TRBJ2-7; D is ambiguous. The V and J ends lost 2 bases and 3 bases respectively, with 11 bases between them. Germline values: CDR1 SGHAT, CDR2 FQNNGV. This CDR3 spans 14 amino acids. The CDR3 nucleotides read TGTGCCAGCAGCTTAAAAGCCTTAGACTACGAGCAGTACTTC. Protein: CASSLKALDYEQYF.